This passage covers 23 T cell receptor beta chains from one sample sequenced in a study of Ad26.COV2.S vaccination and SARS-CoV-2 variants. Treatment: around 19 received Ad26.COV2.S at low or high dose, single or two shots; a few received placebo; per-sample allocation not given. Sampling happened 63 days after the first vaccine or placebo injection. TCRdb's copy holds only in-frame clones and misses some; the assay was immunoSEQ multiplex PCR. The sample records about 680,000 clones, 80% to 90% being singletons. The sequenced sample was peripheral blood, obtained in a trial of Ad26.COV2.S vaccine versus placebo. These TCRs come from a person between 18 and 65 years old who received the Ad26.COV2.S COVID-19 vaccine or a placebo.

V and J are TRBV18 and TRBJ1-5; 8 nucleotides match TRBD1. The CDR3 totals 15 residues. Germline loops: CDR1 KGHSH, CDR2 LQKENI. V lost 4 bases, J lost 6 bases, and 8 bases stayed unmatched. CDR3 in amino acids: CASSLQGANSQPQHF. CDR3 coding DNA: TGTGCCAGCTCACTTCAGGGGGCAAATAGTCAGCCCCAGCATTTT. The whole variable domain, remainder taken from reference TRBV18 and TRBJ1-5, is NAGVMQNPRHLVRRRGQEARLRCSPMKGHSHVYWYRQLPEEGLKFMVYLQKENIIDESGMPKERFSAEFPKEGPSILRIQQVVRGDSAAYFCASSLQGANSQPQHFGDGTRLSIL.

As concerns this clone: In the same sample, other DNA sequences code for this CDR3. CDR3 in amino acids: CASSLGTANEKLFF. The CDR3 bases are TGTGCCAGCAGCTTAGGGACAGCTAATGAAAAACTGTTTTTT. V usage is TRBV7-2 and J usage is TRBJ1-4; possibly TRBD1 for D (6 bases). With 1 base removed from V and 3 bases from J, the gap between germline ends came to 6 bases. CDR1 and CDR2 from the germline V gene are SGHTA and FQGNSA. CDR3 length: 14 residues.

CDR3 in amino acids: CASSPAVNYGYTF. The CDR3 DNA reads TGTGCCAGCAGCCCTGCAGTTAACTATGGCTACACCTTC. The V and J genes are TRBV5-4 and TRBJ1-2; D gene unclear. Germline V gene data show CDR1 as SGHNT and CDR2 as YYREEE (reference sequence). V gave up 4 bases and J gave up 1 base, with 8 bases separating them. CDR3 length: 13 amino acids.

V and J are TRBV7-6 and TRBJ2-7, with 7 bases that match TRBD1. V dropped 4 bases and J dropped 3; count of bases not matched to a gene: 3. The V gene's germline CDR1 is SGHVS and CDR2 FNYEAQ. CDR3 length: 13 amino acids. The CDR3 region has the DNA TGTGCCAGCAGCTCGGGACAGAACTACGAGCAGTACTTC. It specifies CASSSGQNYEQYF.

This clone appeared a single time. The rearrangement links TRBV29-1 to TRBJ2-2; 7 nucleotides agree with TRBD2. This CDR3 region has 15 residues. Germline V lookup: CDR1 SQVTM, CDR2 ANQGSEA. With V trimmed by 5 bases and J by 5 bases, 11 bases remained unmatched. DNA for the CDR3: TGCAGCGTTAGAACTAGCGTCCGTCGTACCGGGGAGCTGTTTTTT. Residues: CSVRTSVRRTGELFF.

The chain has TRBV7-3 and TRBJ2-7; D is uncertain. V was trimmed by 0 bases and J by 0 bases, leaving 9 bases between them. This CDR3 is 15 amino acids long. Germline CDR1 reads SGHTA; CDR2 reads FQGTGA. The CDR3 loop is CASSLTPRSSYEQYF. In nucleotides, the CDR3 is TGTGCCAGCAGCTTAACCCCTCGGAGCTCCTACGAGCAGTACTTC.

The CDR3 spells CATSDLGGPYYNEQFF. The CDR3 bases are TGTGCCACCAGTGATTTGGGAGGGCCATATTACAATGAGCAGTTCTTC. The chain joins TRBV24-1 to TRBJ2-1; the D gene is possibly TRBD2 (6 bases). The CDR3 spans 16 residues. Trimming removed 0 bases at V and 4 bases at J, with 12 bases between. Per the germline V gene, CDR1 is KGHDR and CDR2 is SFDVKD.

This chain joins TRBV19 and TRBJ2-7; 10 bases fit TRBD2. V gave up 4 bases and J gave up 0 bases; unmatched junction bases: 0. Germline CDR1 and CDR2: LNHDA and SQIVND (reference sequence). There are 14 residues in the CDR3. The CDR3 DNA is TGTGCCAGTAGTAGGACTAGCGGCTCCTACGAGCAGTACTTC. This gives the protein CASSRTSGSYEQYF.

The chain links TRBV19 to TRBJ1-5; perhaps TRBD1 as D (5 bases). The CDR3 has 16 residues. CDR1 is LNHDA and CDR2 is SQIVND in the germline V gene (reference sequence). V lost 4 bases and J 2 bases, leaving 15 bases between the germline ends. Written as DNA, the CDR3 is TGTGCCAGTAGTAGTGATCGGGGCGCAGGCAATCAGCCCCAGCATTTT. This gives the protein CASSSDRGAGNQPQHF.

V and J are TRBV11-2 and TRBJ2-5; D uncertain. Trimming removed 5 bases from V and 0 bases from J, with 4 bases in between. The V gene's germline CDR1 is SGHAT and CDR2 FQNNGV. The CDR3 length is 12 residues. The CDR3 sequence is CASSTHQETQYF. The CDR3 DNA sequence: TGTGCCAGCAGCACTCACCAAGAGACCCAGTACTTC. Full variable domain (missing parts from reference TRBV11-2 and TRBJ2-5): EAGVAQSPRYKIIEKRQSVAFWCNPISGHATLYWYQQILGQGPKLLIQFQNNGVVDDSQLPKDRFSAERLKGVDSTLKIQPAKLEDSAVYLCASSTHQETQYFGPGTRLLVL.

The chain employs TRBV24-1 and TRBJ2-1, with D maybe TRBD1 (5 bases). With 3 bases removed from V and 9 bases from J, the gap between germline ends came to 11 bases. The germline V gene encodes CDR1 KGHDR and CDR2 SFDVKD. This CDR3 comprises 13 residues. The CDR3 DNA follows: TGTGCCACCAGTGATATACAGGCTTTTGAGCAGTTCTTC. The encoded protein is CATSDIQAFEQFF.

The CDR3 sequence: CASSVKNTGELFF. In nucleotides, the CDR3 is TGTGCCAGCAGCGTTAAGAACACCGGGGAGCTGTTTTTT. The chain is built from TRBV9 and TRBJ2-2; D gene ambiguous. This CDR3 spans 13 amino acids. In germline, CDR1 is SGDLS, CDR2 YYNGEE. V was cut by 2 bases and J by 1 base, with 3 bases left in between.

The rearrangement links TRBV19 to TRBJ1-5; 7 bases line up with TRBD1. Looked up from germline, CDR1 is LNHDA and CDR2 is SQIVND (reference sequence). J gave up 2 bases and V 3 bases, and 4 bases lay outside the gene matches. The CDR3 is 15 amino acids. This CDR3 is CASSMIGQGNQPQHF. The CDR3 DNA is TGTGCCAGTAGTATGATCGGACAGGGCAATCAGCCCCAGCATTTT.

The rearrangement links TRBV20-1 to TRBJ1-6; 7 bases agree with TRBD1. Germline trimming cut 3 bases from V and 5 bases from J; bases unmatched to any gene: 13. CDR1 DFQATT and CDR2 SNEGSKA come from the germline V gene (reference sequence). The CDR3 contains 17 residues. The CDR3 protein is CSASSPGGGLDNSPLHF. CDR3 sequence (DNA): TGCAGTGCTAGTTCTCCAGGGGGGGGGCTGGATAATTCACCCCTCCACTTT.

This sequence joins TRBV6-4 and TRBJ2-3; D possibly corresponds to TRBD2 (5 bases). Trimming pared 3 bases from V and 2 bases from J, leaving 15 bases between. This CDR3 contains 16 residues. Germline CDR1 reads MRHNA; CDR2 reads SNTAGT. For the CDR3, the DNA is TGTGCCAGCAGTGATCTGGGAGCTTCTAACACAGATACGCAGTATTTT. Its protein is CASSDLGASNTDTQYF.

The chain links TRBV2 to TRBJ2-1; 7 bases fit TRBD1. CDR3 length: 15 amino acids. CDR1 SNHLY and CDR2 FYNNEI come from the germline V gene. V trimming: 3 bases; J trimming: 4 bases; junction bases outside the gene matches: 6. The CDR3, as DNA: TGTGCCAGCAGTGAGAACCCAGGGGGTTACAATGAGCAGTTCTTC. Amino acids: CASSENPGGYNEQFF.

The V gene is TRBV6-6, the J gene TRBJ2-7; the match to TRBD1 covers 9 bases. Looked up from germline, CDR1 is MNHNY and CDR2 is SVGAGI (reference sequence). The CDR3 has 16 amino acids. The junction had 9 bases not matched to a gene; V was cut back by 4 bases and J by 2 bases. CDR3 DNA: TGTGCCAGCAGTTCACTAGACAGGGGGATCGCCTACGAGCAGTACTTC. It encodes CASSSLDRGIAYEQYF.

This chain links TRBV19 with TRBJ2-1, with TRBD2 matching over 13 bases. The germline V gene encodes CDR1 LNHDA and CDR2 SQIVND (reference sequence). The CDR3 is made up of 14 amino acids. J lost 8 bases, V lost 4 bases, and 2 bases had no gene match. The CDR3, as DNA: TGTGCCAGTAGTAGGACTAGCGGGAGCGATGAGCAGTTCTTC. Protein sequence: CASSRTSGSDEQFF.

A few counts support this clone. The rearrangement uses TRBV25-1 and TRBJ1-2; TRBD1 aligns across 9 bases. The CDR3 length is 12 residues. CDR1 and CDR2 (germline): MGHDK, SYGVNS. J lost 8 bases, V lost 5 bases, and 3 bases had no gene match. CDR3 sequence (DNA): TGTGCCAGCAGTCGACAGGGGGACGGCTACACCTTC. Its translation is CASSRQGDGYTF.

J is TRBJ1-4 and V is TRBV30; tentative D call: TRBD1 (5 bases). The V end was cut by 5 bases, the J end by 6 bases, with 19 bases between. CDR1 is GTSNPN and CDR2 is SVGIG in the germline V gene (reference sequence). This CDR3 comprises 15 residues. CDR3 sequence reads: CAWGGEGRSHEKLFF. For the CDR3, the DNA is TGTGCCTGGGGGGGGGAAGGGAGATCCCATGAAAAACTGTTTTTT. The full variable domain, rest sourced from reference TRBV30 and TRBJ1-4, is SQTIHQWPATLVQPVGSPLSLECTVEGTSNPNLYWYRQAAGRGLQLLFYSVGIGQISSEVPQNLSASRPQDRQFILSSKKLLLSDSGFYLCAWGGEGRSHEKLFFGSGTQLSVL.

The chain carries TRBV18 and TRBJ2-1, with 8 bases that match TRBD2. The CDR3 is 16 residues long. With 0 bases clipped from V and 3 bases from J, the junction kept 4 bases outside the gene matches. Looked up from germline, CDR1 is KGHSH and CDR2 is LQKENI. The CDR3 loop is CASSPPGLANYNEQFF. CDR3 coding DNA: TGTGCCAGCTCACCACCCGGACTAGCAAACTACAATGAGCAGTTCTTC.

The J gene is TRBJ2-7, the V gene TRBV7-8; the match to TRBD1 covers 8 bases. The CDR3 totals 15 residues. Germline CDR1 reads SGHVS; CDR2 reads FQNEAQ. V lost 6 bases and J lost 3; bases outside the gene matches: 10. The CDR3, as DNA: TGTGCCAGCAGTTTCCGGGACAGGCTCTACTACGAGCAGTACTTC. Translating it yields CASSFRDRLYYEQYF.

The rearrangement joins TRBV27 to TRBJ1-1; 7 nucleotides line up with TRBD1. Per germline, CDR1 MNHEY and CDR2 SMNVEV (reference sequence). The length of the CDR3 is 13 residues. V gave up 5 bases and J gave up 6 bases; unmatched junction bases: 6. DNA of the CDR3: TGTGCCAGCAGTGAGATTCAGGGGGCTGAAGCTTTCTTT. Residues: CASSEIQGAEAFF.